The 26 T cell receptor beta chains listed next were all sequenced from one sample in a study of T cells in Graves' hyperthyroidism and ophthalmopathy. Amplification yielded TCR beta CDR3 regions, with RNA transcripts as the source. When the TCR CDR3 underwent first-round RT-PCR, the HTBI primer set was used. One entry per CDR3 protein, called by TCRdb with MiXCR from the multiplex PCR reads. The data contain some 200,000 distinct CDR3 sequences, roughly a sixth of them singletons. Sequenced input: blood. Source of these receptors: a woman aged 45 to 65 with Graves' hyperthyroidism.

This clonotype occurred a few times. The V and J genes are TRBV7-9 and TRBJ2-1; 9 nucleotides align to TRBD2. The CDR3 totals 16 residues. Germline CDR1 is SEHNR and CDR2 is FQNEAQ (reference sequence). After removal of 1 base from V and 2 bases from J, the junction contained 3 bases not matched to a gene. CDR3 sequence reads: CASSLEASGTYNEQFF. DNA for the CDR3: TGTGCCAGCAGCTTAGAAGCTAGCGGGACCTACAATGAGCAGTTCTTC.

There are many counts of this clonotype. The chain employs TRBV3-1 and TRBJ2-2; no clear D gene. The germline V gene has CDR1 LGHDT and CDR2 YNNKEL (reference sequence). V lost 5 bases and J lost 1, with 23 bases in between. The CDR3 is 19 amino acids. CDR3 region: CASSFVTFPPNQNTGELFF. Here the CDR3 DNA reads TGTGCCAGCAGCTTCGTCACCTTTCCCCCCAATCAGAACACCGGGGAGCTGTTTTTT. The variable domain in full, completed from reference TRBV3-1 and TRBJ2-2, reads DTAVSQTPKYLVTQMGNDKSIKCEQNLGHDTMYWYKQDSKKFLKIMFSYNNKELIINETVPNRFSPKSPDKAHLNLHINSLELGDSAVYFCASSFVTFPPNQNTGELFFGEGSRLTVL.

The chain couples TRBV29-1 to TRBJ1-4; 9 nucleotides match TRBD1. The V gene's germline CDR1 is SQVTM and CDR2 ANQGSEA. The J segment lost 6 bases and the V segment lost 6 bases, leaving 5 bases of the junction unmatched. This CDR3 is built from 13 residues. The CDR3 DNA follows: TGCAGCGTCCGCGACAGGGGGGATGAAAAACTGTTTTTT. Translated: CSVRDRGDEKLFF.

This clonotype came up a few times. This sequence joins TRBV9 and TRBJ2-2; TRBD1 might be the D (6 bases). The CDR3 is 14 amino acids. CDR1 is SGDLS and CDR2 is YYNGEE in the germline V gene. V lost 2 bases and J lost 4, with 9 bases in between. CDR3 sequence: CASSVSGATGELFF. CDR3 DNA sequence: TGTGCCAGCAGCGTCTCAGGGGCCACCGGGGAGCTGTTTTTT.

This clonotype appeared many times. V is TRBV3-1 and J is TRBJ2-7; D is unclear. V lost 4 bases and J 4 bases, leaving 8 bases between the germline ends. Germline V gene data show CDR1 as LGHDT and CDR2 as YNNKEL (reference sequence). This CDR3 contains 12 residues. The CDR3 loop reads CASSREAYEQYF. The CDR3 DNA reads TGTGCCAGCAGCCGTGAGGCATACGAGCAGTACTTC.

This clonotype was counted between two and nine times. The chain combines TRBV19 with TRBJ2-3; no firm D call. Trimming shortened V by 3 bases and J by 0 bases, and 13 bases separated the two germline ends. CDR1 and CDR2 from the germline V gene are LNHDA and SQIVND (reference sequence). The CDR3 runs 16 residues. The CDR3 coding sequence is TGTGCCAGTAGTATGGCGGCTATGACTAGCACAGATACGCAGTATTTT. This translates into CASSMAAMTSTDTQYF.

This clonotype was seen at least ten times. The J gene is TRBJ1-2, the V gene TRBV18, with D possibly matching TRBD1 (5 bases). CDR3 length: 14 residues. Trimming stripped 2 bases from V and 4 bases from J, with 11 bases between. CDR1 and CDR2 (germline): KGHSH, LQKENI. CDR3 sequence: CASSPTGLGYGYTF. The CDR3 nucleotides read TGTGCCAGCTCACCAACGGGGCTTGGCTATGGCTACACCTTC.

The chain couples TRBV20-1 to TRBJ1-3; D ambiguous. Germline V gene data show CDR1 as DFQATT and CDR2 as SNEGSKA (reference sequence). The V end lost 0 bases, the J end lost 3 bases, and 9 bases lay between the germline ends. The CDR3 runs 14 residues. CDR3 nucleotides: TGCAGTGCTAGAGACTGGGGATTTGGAAACACCATATATTTT. Amino acid sequence: CSARDWGFGNTIYF.

The sample holds a few counts of this clonotype. The chain links TRBV24-1 to TRBJ2-1, with a tentative D call TRBD1 (6 bases). The CDR3 covers 15 residues. Germline V CDR1 and CDR2: KGHDR, SFDVKD. Trimming took 7 bases from V and 4 from J, leaving 16 bases between them. The CDR3 DNA sequence: TGTGCCACCAGCCCAGGGGCGGGTCTTTACAATGAGCAGTTCTTC. Protein product: CATSPGAGLYNEQFF.

V usage is TRBV11-2 and J usage is TRBJ2-2; 9 nucleotides line up with TRBD2. CDR3 length: 17 residues. CDR1 is SGHAT, CDR2 FQNNGV, per germline. The V segment lost 5 bases and the J segment 8 bases; nucleotides outside the gene matches: 15. The DNA for the CDR3 is TGTGCCAGCAGCCCCGTAGCGGGAGCGGCCGGGGAAGGGGAGCTGTTTTTT. It specifies CASSPVAGAAGEGELFF.

This clonotype was recorded many times. The gene calls are TRBV20-1 and TRBJ1-2; the match to TRBD1 covers 8 bases. J was trimmed by 1 base and V by 6 bases; bases with no gene match: 4. The CDR3 is made up of 13 amino acids. Germline loops: CDR1 DFQATT, CDR2 SNEGSKA (reference sequence). CDR3 loop: CSAGQGLNYGYTF. CDR3 nucleotide sequence: TGCAGTGCCGGACAGGGACTTAACTATGGCTACACCTTC.

This clonotype has just a few counts. This chain joins TRBV13 and TRBJ2-4, with 7 bases lining up with TRBD1. Germline V CDR1 and CDR2: PRHDT, FYEKMQ (reference sequence). The V segment lost 5 bases and the J segment 4 bases; nucleotides outside the gene matches: 11. The CDR3 sequence is 16 residues long. DNA for the CDR3: TGTGCCAGCAGCACGGCGGACAGGTGGGGGAAAAACATTCAGTACTTC. This codes for CASSTADRWGKNIQYF.

The chain joins TRBV14 to TRBJ2-7; no clear D gene. The germline V gene has CDR1 SGHDN and CDR2 FVKESK. This CDR3 is built from 14 residues. Trimming took off 0 bases at V and 6 bases at J, with 12 bases between the two ends. CDR3 sequence (DNA): TGTGCCAGCAGCCAAGACAGACCGTTGTCCGAGCAGTACTTC. This translates into CASSQDRPLSEQYF.

Many counts were recorded for this clonotype. Here the CDR3 DNA reads TGTGCCAGCAGAGCCAACTTAAGAGCCTATGGCTACACCTTC. Translating gives CASRANLRAYGYTF. This chain uses TRBV6-1 with TRBJ1-2; no firm D call. CDR1 and CDR2 (germline): MNHNS, SASEGT. The length of the CDR3 is 14 residues. V lost 6 bases to trimming and J lost 4 bases, with 15 bases between them.

This clonotype was seen at least ten times. This chain connects TRBV5-6 to TRBJ1-6, with 8 bases lining up with TRBD1. Trimming removed 4 bases from V and 0 bases from J; junction bases left unmatched: 3. This CDR3 spans 16 amino acids. CDR1 SGHDT and CDR2 YYEEEE come from the germline V gene. CDR3 nucleotide sequence: TGTGCCAGCAGCCGGGACAGGAGCTCCTATAATTCACCCCTCCACTTT. This gives the protein CASSRDRSSYNSPLHF.

This clonotype was recorded at least ten times. An end of the junction differs from the germline gene, which may be a read error. This chain joins TRBV28 and TRBJ2-7, with 7 bases lining up with TRBD1. The length of the CDR3 is 15 residues. Germline V CDR1 and CDR2: MDHEN, SYDVKM. The CDR3 here is CASSLSGQRRYEQYF. The CDR3 DNA reads as TGTGCCAGCAGCTTATCGGGACAGCGACGCTACGAGCAGTACTTC.

The table lists this clonotype with many counts. The chain recombines TRBV20-1 with TRBJ2-2, with TRBD2 matching 11 bases. V lost 0 bases, J lost 6 bases, and 9 bases stayed unmatched. Germline CDR1 DFQATT, CDR2 SNEGSKA (reference sequence). CDR3 length: 17 residues. This CDR3 is CSARDSELAGDAGELFF. The CDR3 DNA follows: TGCAGTGCTAGAGATTCGGAACTAGCGGGAGATGCCGGGGAGCTGTTTTTT.

About this clonotype itself: A junction end diverges from the germline sequence, so it may reflect a read error. The chain employs TRBV19 and TRBJ1-5; D ambiguous. Germline CDR1 and CDR2: LNHDA and SQIVND (reference sequence). This CDR3 is built from 13 residues. CDR3 loop: CASSWQNNRPQHF. The CDR3 region has the DNA TGTGCCAGTAGTTGGCAGAATAATCGGCCCCAGCATTTT.

This clonotype was counted at least ten times. The CDR3 coding sequence is TGTGCCAGCATGCTTGGGACAACTGGAAACACCATATATTTT. Translation gives CASMLGTTGNTIYF. The gene calls are TRBV7-8 and TRBJ1-3; D is perhaps TRBD1 (6 bases). Trimming stripped 7 bases from V and 2 bases from J, with 12 bases between. Germline loops: CDR1 SGHVS, CDR2 FQNEAQ. The CDR3 has 14 residues.

This clonotype was recorded a few times. The chain employs TRBV6-1 and TRBJ2-2; TRBD2 is a possible D gene (5 bases). Germline loops: CDR1 MNHNS, CDR2 SASEGT. The CDR3 is 13 residues long. V lost 2 bases, J lost 6 bases, and 7 bases lay in between. The CDR3 sequence: CASSERGAGELFF. In DNA form, the CDR3 reads TGTGCCAGCAGTGAACGGGGTGCCGGGGAGCTGTTTTTT.

In this sample, this clonotype turned up many times. The chain couples TRBV28 to TRBJ2-7; TRBD2 matches at 9 bases. V gave up 6 bases and J gave up 6 bases; unmatched junction bases: 12. Germline values: CDR1 MDHEN, CDR2 SYDVKM. The CDR3 contains 15 residues. CDR3 sequence reads: CASSLQSSGSPEQYF. The CDR3 region has the DNA TGTGCCAGCAGCCTCCAGAGTAGCGGGAGTCCCGAGCAGTACTTC. The full variable domain, completed using reference TRBV28 and TRBJ2-7, is DVKVTQSSRYLVKRTGEKVFLECVQDMDHENMFWYRQDPGLGLRLIYFSYDVKMKEKGDIPEGYSVSREKKERFSLILESASTNQTSMYLCASSLQSSGSPEQYFGPGTRLTVT.

There are many counts of this clonotype. The chain recombines TRBV7-9 with TRBJ2-5; D tentatively fits TRBD1 or TRBD2 (5 bases each). Germline loops: CDR1 SEHNR, CDR2 FQNEAQ (reference sequence). The CDR3 is 15 residues long. Trimming removed 2 bases at V and 1 base at J, with 11 bases between. DNA for the CDR3: TGTGCCAGCAGCTTAATAGTGGGGACCCAAGAGACCCAGTACTTC. Translated: CASSLIVGTQETQYF.

There are a few counts of this clonotype. CDR3 region: CSASSSGSAQETQYF. CDR3 in DNA: TGCAGTGCTAGTAGTAGCGGGAGTGCCCAAGAGACCCAGTACTTC. This rearrangement joins TRBV20-1 to TRBJ2-5; 9 nucleotides match TRBD2. The CDR3 has 15 amino acids. Germline loops: CDR1 DFQATT, CDR2 SNEGSKA (reference sequence). V gave up 3 bases and J gave up 1 base; unmatched junction bases: 6.

The rearrangement links TRBV19 to TRBJ2-7; 11 nucleotides agree with TRBD2. Losses at the gene ends were 5 bases for V and 3 bases for J; bases not matched to a gene: 9. The CDR3 extends over 16 amino acids. Germline lookup yields CDR1 LNHDA and CDR2 SQIVND (reference sequence). In DNA, the CDR3 is TGTGCCAGTAGTCCGGGACTAGCGGCCACGTTCTACGAGCAGTACTTC. Protein sequence: CASSPGLAATFYEQYF.

Turning to this clonotype: A much larger clone lies a single base off, so this may be a read error. The V call is TRBV4-1, the J call TRBJ2-1; TRBD2 is a possible D gene (6 bases). This CDR3 spans 18 amino acids. Germline V gene sequence: CDR1 MGHRA, CDR2 YSYEKL. The V end was cut by 8 bases, the J end by 3 bases, with 26 bases between. The CDR3 sequence: CASGRVARASANYNEQFF. As DNA, the CDR3 is TGCGCCAGCGGCCGGGTAGCGAGAGCTAGCGCGAACTACAATGAGCAGTTCTTC.

V usage is TRBV20-1 and J usage is TRBJ2-7; 8 positions agree with TRBD1. This CDR3 comprises 11 residues. The germline CDR1 and CDR2 sequences are DFQATT and SNEGSKA (reference sequence). V shed 6 bases and J 6 bases; nucleotides not matched to a gene: 4. CDR3 region: CSALRGREQYF. DNA for the CDR3: TGCAGTGCGCTCAGGGGGCGCGAGCAGTACTTC.